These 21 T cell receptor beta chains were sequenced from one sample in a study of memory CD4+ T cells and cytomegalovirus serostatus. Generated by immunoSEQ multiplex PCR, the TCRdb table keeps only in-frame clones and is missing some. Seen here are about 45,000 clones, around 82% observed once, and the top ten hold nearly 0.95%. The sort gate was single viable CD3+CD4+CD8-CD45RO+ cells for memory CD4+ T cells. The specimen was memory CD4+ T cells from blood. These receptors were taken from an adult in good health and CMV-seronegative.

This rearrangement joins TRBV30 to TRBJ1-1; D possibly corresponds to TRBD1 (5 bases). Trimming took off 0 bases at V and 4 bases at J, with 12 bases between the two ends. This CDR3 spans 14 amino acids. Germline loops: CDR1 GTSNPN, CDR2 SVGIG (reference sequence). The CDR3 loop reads CAWSVRDSTTEAFF. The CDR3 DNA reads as TGTGCCTGGAGTGTGCGGGACTCAACCACTGAAGCTTTCTTT.

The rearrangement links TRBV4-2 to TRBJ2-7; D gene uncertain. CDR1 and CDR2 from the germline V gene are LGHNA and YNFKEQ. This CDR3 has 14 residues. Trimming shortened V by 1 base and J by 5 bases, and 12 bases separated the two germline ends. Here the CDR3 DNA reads TGTGCCAGCAGCCAAGTGGCTAGTCGAAACGAGCAGTACTTC. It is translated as CASSQVASRNEQYF.

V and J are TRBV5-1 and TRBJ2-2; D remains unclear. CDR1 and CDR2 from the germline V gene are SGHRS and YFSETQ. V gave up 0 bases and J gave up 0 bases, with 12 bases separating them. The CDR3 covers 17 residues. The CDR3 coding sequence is TGCGCCAGCAGCTTGGACAGATCTTTAGCGAACACCGGGGAGCTGTTTTTT. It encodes CASSLDRSLANTGELFF. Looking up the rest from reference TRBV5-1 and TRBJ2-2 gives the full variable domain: KAGVTQTPRYLIKTRGQQVTLSCSPISGHRSVSWYQQTPGQGLQFLFEYFSETQRNKGNFPGRFSGRQFSNSRSEMNVSTLELGDSALYLCASSLDRSLANTGELFFGEGSRLTVL.

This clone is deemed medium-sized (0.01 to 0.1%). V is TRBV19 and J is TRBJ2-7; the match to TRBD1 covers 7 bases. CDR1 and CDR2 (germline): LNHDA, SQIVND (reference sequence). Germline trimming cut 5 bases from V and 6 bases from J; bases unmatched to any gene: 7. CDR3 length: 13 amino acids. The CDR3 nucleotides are TGTGCCAGTAGTCCGATCACAGGGGTCGAGCAGTACTTC. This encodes CASSPITGVEQYF. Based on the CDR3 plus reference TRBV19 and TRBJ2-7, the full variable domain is DGGITQSPKYLFRKEGQNVTLSCEQNLNHDAMYWYRQDPGQGLRLIYYSQIVNDFQKGDIAEGYSVSREKKESFPLTVTSAQKNPTAFYLCASSPITGVEQYFGPGTRLTVT.

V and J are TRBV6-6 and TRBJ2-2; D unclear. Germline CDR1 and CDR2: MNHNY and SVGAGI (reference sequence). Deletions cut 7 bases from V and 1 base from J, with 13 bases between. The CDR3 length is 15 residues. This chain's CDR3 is CASTSGRLNTGELFF. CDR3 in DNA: TGTGCCAGCACCTCGGGCCGGCTGAACACCGGGGAGCTGTTTTTT.

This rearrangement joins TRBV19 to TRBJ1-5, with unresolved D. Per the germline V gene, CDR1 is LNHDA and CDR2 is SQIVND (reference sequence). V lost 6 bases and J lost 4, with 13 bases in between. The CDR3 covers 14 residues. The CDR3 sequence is CASRHYSANQPQHF. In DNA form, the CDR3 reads TGTGCCAGTAGGCACTACAGCGCGAATCAGCCCCAGCATTTT. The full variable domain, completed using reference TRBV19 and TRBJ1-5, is DGGITQSPKYLFRKEGQNVTLSCEQNLNHDAMYWYRQDPGQGLRLIYYSQIVNDFQKGDIAEGYSVSREKKESFPLTVTSAQKNPTAFYLCASRHYSANQPQHFGDGTRLSIL.

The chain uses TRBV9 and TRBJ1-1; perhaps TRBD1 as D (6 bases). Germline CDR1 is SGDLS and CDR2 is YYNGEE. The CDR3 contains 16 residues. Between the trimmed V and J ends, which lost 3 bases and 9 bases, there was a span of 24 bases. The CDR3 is CASSDGAGVLSVQAFF. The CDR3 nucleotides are TGTGCCAGCAGCGATGGGGCAGGGGTGCTCTCGGTCCAAGCTTTCTTT.

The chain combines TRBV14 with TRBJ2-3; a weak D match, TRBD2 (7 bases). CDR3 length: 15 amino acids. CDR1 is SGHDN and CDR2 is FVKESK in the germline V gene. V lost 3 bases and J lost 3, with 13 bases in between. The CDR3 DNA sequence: TGTGCCAGCAGCCACCAGGGGAGGGGTACAGATACGCAGTATTTT. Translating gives CASSHQGRGTDTQYF. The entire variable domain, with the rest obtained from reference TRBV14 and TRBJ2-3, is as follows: EAGVTQFPSHSVIEKGQTVTLRCDPISGHDNLYWYRRVMGKEIKFLLHFVKESKQDESGMPNNRFLAERTGGTYSTLKVQPAELEDSGVYFCASSHQGRGTDTQYFGPGTRLTVL.

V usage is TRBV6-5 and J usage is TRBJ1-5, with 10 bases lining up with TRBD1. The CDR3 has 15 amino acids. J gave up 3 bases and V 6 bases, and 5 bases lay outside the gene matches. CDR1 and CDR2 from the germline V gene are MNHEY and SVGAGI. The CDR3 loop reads CASRRTGGLNQPQHF. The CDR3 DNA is TGTGCCAGCAGGAGGACAGGGGGACTCAATCAGCCCCAGCATTTT.

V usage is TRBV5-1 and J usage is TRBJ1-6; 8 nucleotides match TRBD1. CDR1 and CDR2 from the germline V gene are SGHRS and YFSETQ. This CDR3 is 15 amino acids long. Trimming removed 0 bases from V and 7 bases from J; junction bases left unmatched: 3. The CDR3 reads CASSLEQGGNSPLHF. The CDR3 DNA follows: TGCGCCAGCAGCTTGGAACAGGGGGGGAATTCACCCCTCCACTTT. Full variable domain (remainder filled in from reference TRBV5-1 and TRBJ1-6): KAGVTQTPRYLIKTRGQQVTLSCSPISGHRSVSWYQQTPGQGLQFLFEYFSETQRNKGNFPGRFSGRQFSNSRSEMNVSTLELGDSALYLCASSLEQGGNSPLHFGNGTRLTVT.

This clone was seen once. The CDR3 region is CASSLVRDEKLFF. The CDR3 DNA is TGTGCCAGCAGCTTGGTCAGGGATGAAAAACTGTTTTTT. The chain carries TRBV5-6 and TRBJ1-4, with a tentative D call TRBD1 (5 bases). CDR1 SGHDT and CDR2 YYEEEE come from the germline V gene. This CDR3 region has 13 residues. With 0 bases removed from V and 6 bases from J, the gap between germline ends came to 6 bases.

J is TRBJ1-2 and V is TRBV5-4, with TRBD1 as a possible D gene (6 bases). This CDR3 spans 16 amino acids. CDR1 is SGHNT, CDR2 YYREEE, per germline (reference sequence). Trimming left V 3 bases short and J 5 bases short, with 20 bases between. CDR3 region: CASSSTRGDINYGYTF. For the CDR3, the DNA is TGTGCCAGCAGCTCTACCAGGGGCGACATCAATTATGGCTACACCTTC. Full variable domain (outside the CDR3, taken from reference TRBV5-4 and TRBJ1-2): ETGVTQSPTHLIKTRGQQVTLRCSSQSGHNTVSWYQQALGQGPQFIFQYYREEENGRGNFPPRFSGLQFPNYSSELNVNALELDDSALYLCASSSTRGDINYGYTFGSGTRLTVV.

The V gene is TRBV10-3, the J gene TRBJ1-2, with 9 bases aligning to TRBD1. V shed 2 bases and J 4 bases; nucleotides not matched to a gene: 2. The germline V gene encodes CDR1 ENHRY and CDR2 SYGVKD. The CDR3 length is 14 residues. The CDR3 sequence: CAISEEDRGYGYTF. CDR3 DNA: TGTGCCATCAGTGAGGAGGACAGGGGCTATGGCTACACCTTC.

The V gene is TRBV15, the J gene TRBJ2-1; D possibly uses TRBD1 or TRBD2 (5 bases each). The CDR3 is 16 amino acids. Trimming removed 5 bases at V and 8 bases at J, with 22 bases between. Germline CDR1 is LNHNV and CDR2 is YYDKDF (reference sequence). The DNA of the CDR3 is TGTGCCACCAGCCCTCGCCGGCAGAAAGGGGACGATGAGCAGTTCTTC. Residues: CATSPRRQKGDDEQFF.

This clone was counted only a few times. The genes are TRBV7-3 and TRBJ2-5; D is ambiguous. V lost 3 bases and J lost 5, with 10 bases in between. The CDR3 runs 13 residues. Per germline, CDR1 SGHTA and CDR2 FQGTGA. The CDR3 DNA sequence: TGTGCCAGCAGCTTGTGGGCCAGGGAGACCCAGTACTTC. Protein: CASSLWARETQYF.

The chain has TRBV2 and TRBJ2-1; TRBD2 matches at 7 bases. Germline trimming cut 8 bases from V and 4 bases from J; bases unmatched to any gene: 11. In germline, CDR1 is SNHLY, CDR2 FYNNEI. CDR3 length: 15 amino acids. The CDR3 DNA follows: TGTGCCAGCGGCCCCCGGTGGGGGGGGTACAATGAGCAGTTCTTC. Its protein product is CASGPRWGGYNEQFF.

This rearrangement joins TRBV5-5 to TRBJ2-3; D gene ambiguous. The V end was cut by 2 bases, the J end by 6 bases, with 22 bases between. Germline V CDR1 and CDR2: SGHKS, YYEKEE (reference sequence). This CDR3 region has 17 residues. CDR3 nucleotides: TGTGCCAGCAGCTTCTGGACGCTCGGATCCTCAGGCGATACGCAGTATTTT. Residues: CASSFWTLGSSGDTQYF.

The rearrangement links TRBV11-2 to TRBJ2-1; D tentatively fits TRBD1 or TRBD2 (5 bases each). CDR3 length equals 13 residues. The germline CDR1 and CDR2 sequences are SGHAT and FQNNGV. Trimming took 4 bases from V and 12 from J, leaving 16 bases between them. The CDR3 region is CASSSGAAGWQFF. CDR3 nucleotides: TGTGCCAGCAGCTCCGGGGCCGCCGGCTGGCAGTTCTTC.

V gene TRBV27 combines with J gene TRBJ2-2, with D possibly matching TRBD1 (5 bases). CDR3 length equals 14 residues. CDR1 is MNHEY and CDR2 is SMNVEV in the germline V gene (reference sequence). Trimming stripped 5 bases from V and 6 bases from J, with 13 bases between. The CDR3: CASSPRQSSGELFF. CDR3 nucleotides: TGTGCCAGCAGTCCCCGACAGTCATCCGGGGAGCTGTTTTTT.

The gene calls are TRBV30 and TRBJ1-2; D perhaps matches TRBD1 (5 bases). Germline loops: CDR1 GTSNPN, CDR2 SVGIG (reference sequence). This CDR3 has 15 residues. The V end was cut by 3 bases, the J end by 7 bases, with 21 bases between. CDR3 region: CAWSPLERGHLGYTF. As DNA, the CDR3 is TGTGCCTGGAGCCCCTTAGAGAGGGGTCATCTTGGCTACACCTTC.

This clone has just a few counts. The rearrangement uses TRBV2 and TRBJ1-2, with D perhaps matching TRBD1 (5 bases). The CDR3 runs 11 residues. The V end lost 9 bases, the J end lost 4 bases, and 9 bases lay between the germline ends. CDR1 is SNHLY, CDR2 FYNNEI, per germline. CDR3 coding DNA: TGTGCCAGTGGGGACTTCTATGGCTACACCTTC. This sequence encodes CASGDFYGYTF.